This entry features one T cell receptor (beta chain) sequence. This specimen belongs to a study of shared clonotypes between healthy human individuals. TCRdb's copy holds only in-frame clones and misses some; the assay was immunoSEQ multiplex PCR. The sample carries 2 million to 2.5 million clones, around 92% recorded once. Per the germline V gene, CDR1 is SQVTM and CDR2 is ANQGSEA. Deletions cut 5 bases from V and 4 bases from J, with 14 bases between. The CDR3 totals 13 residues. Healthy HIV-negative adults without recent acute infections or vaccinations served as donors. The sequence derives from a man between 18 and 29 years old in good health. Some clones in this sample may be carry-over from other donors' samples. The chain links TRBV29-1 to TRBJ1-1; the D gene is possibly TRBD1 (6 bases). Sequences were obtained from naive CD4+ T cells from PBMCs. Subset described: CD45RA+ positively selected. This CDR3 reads CSVNREMSTEAFF. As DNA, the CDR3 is TGCAGCGTTAACAGGGAGATGAGCACTGAAGCTTTCTTT.